This TCR beta chain was retrieved from a study of blood T cell repertoires in COVID-19. Data came from immunoSEQ multiplex PCR; TCRdb stores just in-frame clones and leaves some out. The data contain some 190,000 clones, more than 75% of them singletons. Germline values: CDR1 GTSNPN, CDR2 SVGIG (reference sequence). V was pared by 0 bases and J by 2 bases, with 15 bases of the junction left unmatched. The CDR3 has 19 residues. The specimen sequenced was peripheral blood. V usage is TRBV30 and J usage is TRBJ2-1; TRBD2 matches at 8 bases. The clonotype comes from a woman of 80 years or more with acute or convalescent COVID-19. CDR3 sequence: CAWSVLAGAAGDTYNEQFF. The CDR3 DNA is TGTGCCTGGAGTGTACTTGCAGGGGCAGCGGGAGACACCTACAATGAGCAGTTCTTC.